This TCR beta chain was sequenced for a study of T cell changes during pregnancy in multiple sclerosis (dated by TCRdb to between 2018 and 2020). Regarding the study in general: Changes in the T cell repertoire over the course of pregnancy were examined in this study in women with multiple sclerosis.

Points on this clone: No antigen is known for it. No base-level quality is on record; no much larger clone is a single base apart.

Here V drops 4 bases and J drops 0 bases, and the junction holds 14 bases not matched to any gene. The CDR3 runs 19 residues from the cysteine to the phenylalanine. Of the read, only the CDR3 DNA is kept; its 57 bases are in frame from base 1. The germline V gene yields KGHSH for CDR1 and LQKENI for CDR2. The library came from the immunoSEQ multiplex PCR assay. As stored in TCRdb, this immuneACCESS dataset retains in-frame rearrangements with V and J assigned. A fraction of the clones does not appear; measured against another copy, unresolved V genes explain less than half of the discrepancy, and the remainder lacks a known reason. The sample includes tens of thousands of clones, with 93% observed a single time. Around 1.7% of the sample belongs to the ten largest clones.

The chain employs TRBV18 and TRBJ2-2; the central 7 bases match TRBD1. The clonotype originates from a female donor with multiple sclerosis, enrolled in a pregnancy study. Here the sequenced sample was peripheral blood, taken after pregnancy. The CDR3 protein is CASSLILRQGRTNTGELFF. The nucleotides are TGTGCCAGCTCACTAATACTAAGACAGGGCAGGACGAACACCGGGGAGCTGTTTTTT.